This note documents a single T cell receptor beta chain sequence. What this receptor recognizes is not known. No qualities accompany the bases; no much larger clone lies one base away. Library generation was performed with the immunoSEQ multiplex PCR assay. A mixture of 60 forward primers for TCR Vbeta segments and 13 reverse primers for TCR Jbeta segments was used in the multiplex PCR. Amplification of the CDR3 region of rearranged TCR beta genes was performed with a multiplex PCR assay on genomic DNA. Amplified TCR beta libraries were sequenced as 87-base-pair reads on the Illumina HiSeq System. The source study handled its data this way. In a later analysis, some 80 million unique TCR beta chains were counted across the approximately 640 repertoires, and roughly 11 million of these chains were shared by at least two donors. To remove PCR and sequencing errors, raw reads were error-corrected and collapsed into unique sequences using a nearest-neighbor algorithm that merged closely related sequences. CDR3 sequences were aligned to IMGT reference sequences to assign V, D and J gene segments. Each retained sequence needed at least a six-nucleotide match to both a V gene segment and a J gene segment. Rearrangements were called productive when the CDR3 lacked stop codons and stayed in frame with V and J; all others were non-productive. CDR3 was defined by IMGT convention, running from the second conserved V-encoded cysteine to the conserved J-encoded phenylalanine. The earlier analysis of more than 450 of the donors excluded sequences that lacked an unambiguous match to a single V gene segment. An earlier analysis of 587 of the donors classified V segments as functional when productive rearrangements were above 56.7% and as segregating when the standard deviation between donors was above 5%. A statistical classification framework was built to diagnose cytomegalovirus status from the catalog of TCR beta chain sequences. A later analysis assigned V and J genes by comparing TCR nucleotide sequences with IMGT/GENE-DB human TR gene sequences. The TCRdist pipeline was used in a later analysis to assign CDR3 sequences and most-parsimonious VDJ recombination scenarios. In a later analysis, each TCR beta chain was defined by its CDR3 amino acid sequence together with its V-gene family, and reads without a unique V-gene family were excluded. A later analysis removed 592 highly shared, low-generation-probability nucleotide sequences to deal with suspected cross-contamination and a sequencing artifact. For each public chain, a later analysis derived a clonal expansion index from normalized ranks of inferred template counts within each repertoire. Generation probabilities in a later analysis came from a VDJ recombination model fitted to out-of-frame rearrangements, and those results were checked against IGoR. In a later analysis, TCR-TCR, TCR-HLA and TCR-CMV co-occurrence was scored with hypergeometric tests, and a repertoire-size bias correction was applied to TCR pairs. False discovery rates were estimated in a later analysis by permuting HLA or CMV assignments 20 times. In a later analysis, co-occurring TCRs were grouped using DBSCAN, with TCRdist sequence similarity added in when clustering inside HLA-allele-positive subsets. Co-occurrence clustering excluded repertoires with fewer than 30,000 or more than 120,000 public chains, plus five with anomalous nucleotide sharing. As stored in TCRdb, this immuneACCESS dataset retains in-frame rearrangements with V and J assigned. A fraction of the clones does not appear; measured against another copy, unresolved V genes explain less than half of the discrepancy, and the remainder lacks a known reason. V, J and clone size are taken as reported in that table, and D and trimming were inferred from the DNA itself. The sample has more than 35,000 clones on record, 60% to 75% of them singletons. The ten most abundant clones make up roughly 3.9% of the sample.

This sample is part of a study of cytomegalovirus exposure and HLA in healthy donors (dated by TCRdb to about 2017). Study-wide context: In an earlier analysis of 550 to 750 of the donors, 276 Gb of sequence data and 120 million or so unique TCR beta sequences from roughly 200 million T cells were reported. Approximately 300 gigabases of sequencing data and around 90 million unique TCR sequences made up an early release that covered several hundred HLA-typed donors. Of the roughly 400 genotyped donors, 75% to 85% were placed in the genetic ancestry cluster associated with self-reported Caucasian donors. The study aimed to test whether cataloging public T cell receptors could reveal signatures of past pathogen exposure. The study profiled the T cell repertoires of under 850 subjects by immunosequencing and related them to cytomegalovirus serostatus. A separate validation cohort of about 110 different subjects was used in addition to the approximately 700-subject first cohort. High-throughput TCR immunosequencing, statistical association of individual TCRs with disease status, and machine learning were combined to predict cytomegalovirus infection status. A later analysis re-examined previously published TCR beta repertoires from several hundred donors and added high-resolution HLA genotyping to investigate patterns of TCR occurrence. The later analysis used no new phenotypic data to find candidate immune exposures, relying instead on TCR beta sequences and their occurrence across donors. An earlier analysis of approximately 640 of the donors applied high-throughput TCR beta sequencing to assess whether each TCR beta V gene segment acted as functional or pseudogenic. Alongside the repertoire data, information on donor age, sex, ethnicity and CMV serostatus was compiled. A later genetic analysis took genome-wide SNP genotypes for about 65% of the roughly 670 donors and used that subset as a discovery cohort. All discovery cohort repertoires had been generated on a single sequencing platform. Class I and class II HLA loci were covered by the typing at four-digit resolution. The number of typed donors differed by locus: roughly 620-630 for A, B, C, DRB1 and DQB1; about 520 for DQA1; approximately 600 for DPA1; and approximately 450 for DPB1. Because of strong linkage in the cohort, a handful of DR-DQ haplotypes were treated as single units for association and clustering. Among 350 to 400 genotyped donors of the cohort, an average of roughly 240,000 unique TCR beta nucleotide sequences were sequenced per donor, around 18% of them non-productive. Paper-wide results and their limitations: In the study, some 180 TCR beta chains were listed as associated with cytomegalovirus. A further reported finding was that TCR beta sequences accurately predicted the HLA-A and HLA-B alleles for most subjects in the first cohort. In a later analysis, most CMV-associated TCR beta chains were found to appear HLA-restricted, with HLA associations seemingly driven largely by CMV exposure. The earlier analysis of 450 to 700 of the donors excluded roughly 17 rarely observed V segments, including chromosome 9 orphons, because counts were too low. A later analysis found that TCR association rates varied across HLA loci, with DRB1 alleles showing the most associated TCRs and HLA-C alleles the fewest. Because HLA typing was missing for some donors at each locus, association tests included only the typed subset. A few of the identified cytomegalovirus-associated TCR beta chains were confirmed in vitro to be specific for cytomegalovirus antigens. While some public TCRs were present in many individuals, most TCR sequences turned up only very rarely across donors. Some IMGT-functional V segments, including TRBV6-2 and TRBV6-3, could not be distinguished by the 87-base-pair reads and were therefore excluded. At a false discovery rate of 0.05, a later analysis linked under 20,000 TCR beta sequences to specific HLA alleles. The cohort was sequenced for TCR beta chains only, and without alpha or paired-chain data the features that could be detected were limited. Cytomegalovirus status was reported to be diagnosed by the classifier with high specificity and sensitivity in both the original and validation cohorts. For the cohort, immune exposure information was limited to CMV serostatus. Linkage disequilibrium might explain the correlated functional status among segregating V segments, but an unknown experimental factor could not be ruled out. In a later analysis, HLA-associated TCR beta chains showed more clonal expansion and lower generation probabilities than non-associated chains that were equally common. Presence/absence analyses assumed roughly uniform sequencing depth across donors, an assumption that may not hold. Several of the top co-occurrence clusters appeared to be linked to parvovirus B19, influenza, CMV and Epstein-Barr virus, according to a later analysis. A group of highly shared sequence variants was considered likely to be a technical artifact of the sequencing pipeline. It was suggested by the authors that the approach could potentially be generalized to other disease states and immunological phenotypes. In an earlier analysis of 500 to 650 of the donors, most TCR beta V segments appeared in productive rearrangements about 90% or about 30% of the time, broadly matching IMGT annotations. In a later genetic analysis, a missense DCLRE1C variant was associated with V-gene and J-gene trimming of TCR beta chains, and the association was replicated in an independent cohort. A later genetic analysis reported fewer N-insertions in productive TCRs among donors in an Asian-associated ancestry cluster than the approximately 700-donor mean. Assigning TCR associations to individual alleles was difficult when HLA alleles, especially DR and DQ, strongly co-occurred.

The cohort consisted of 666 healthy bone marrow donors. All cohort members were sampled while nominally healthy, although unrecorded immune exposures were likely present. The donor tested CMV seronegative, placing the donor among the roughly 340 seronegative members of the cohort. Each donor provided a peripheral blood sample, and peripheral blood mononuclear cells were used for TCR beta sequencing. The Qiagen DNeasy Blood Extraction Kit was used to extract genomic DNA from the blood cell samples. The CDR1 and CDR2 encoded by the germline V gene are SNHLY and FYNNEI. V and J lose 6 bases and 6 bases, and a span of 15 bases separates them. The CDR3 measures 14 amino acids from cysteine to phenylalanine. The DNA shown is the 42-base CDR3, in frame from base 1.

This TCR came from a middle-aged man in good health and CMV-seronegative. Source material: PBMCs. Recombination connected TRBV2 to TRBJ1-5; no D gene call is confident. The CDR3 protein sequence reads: CASRSESRGQPQHF. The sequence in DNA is TGTGCCAGCAGGAGCGAAAGCCGAGGTCAGCCCCAGCATTTT.